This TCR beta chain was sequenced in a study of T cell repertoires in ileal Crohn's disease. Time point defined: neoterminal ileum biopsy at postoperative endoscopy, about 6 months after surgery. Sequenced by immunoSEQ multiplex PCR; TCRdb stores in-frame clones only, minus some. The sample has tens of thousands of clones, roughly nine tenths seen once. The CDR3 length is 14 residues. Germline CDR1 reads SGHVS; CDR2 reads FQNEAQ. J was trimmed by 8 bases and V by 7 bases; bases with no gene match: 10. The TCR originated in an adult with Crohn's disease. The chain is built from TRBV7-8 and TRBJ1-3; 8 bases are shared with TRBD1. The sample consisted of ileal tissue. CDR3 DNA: TGTGCCAGCATCGATGACAGGGGTAGGGACACCATATATTTT. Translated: CASIDDRGRDTIYF.